The T cell receptor beta chain under discussion was sequenced for a study of cytomegalovirus exposure and HLA in healthy donors. Study-wide results and caveats: Association with HLA alleles at 0.05 false discovery rate was found for 16,951 TCR beta sequences in a later analysis.

PCR involved 60 Vbeta and 13 Jbeta primers. The assay was immunoSEQ multiplex PCR, and TCRdb's table has in-frame clones only and misses some. The sample holds approximately 120,000 clones; around 82% are singletons and the top ten take about a tenth. This clone was detected a few times. Its antigen is still unknown. The CDR3 is 13 residues long. Germline V gene lookup returns CDR1 MRHNA and CDR2 SNTAGT. Trimming removed 6 bases at V and 1 base at J, with 6 bases between. V and J are TRBV6-4 and TRBJ2-2; D may be TRBD1 (5 bases). The sequence came from a young man in good health and CMV-seropositive. Sample: PBMCs. This CDR3 is CASSQGNTGELFF. The CDR3 region has the DNA TGTGCCAGCAGCCAGGGGAACACCGGGGAGCTGTTTTTT.